Each of the 12 T cell receptor beta chains below was sequenced from the same sample in a study of CD8 T cells in ankylosing spondylitis. TCRdb fed the 5' RACE reads into MiXCR, producing one record per CDR3 protein. This table has nearly 350,000 distinct CDR3 sequences, 14% to 15% appearing once. Sequences were obtained from blood, either unsorted or a sorted T cell fraction (not recorded which). The receptors shown here come from a male donor with ankylosing spondylitis or in good health (not recorded which).

This clonotype was counted many times. V gene TRBV2 combines with J gene TRBJ2-7; a weak D match, TRBD2 (5 bases). CDR1 SNHLY and CDR2 FYNNEI come from the germline V gene. The CDR3 loop spans 15 amino acids. V lost 0 bases, J lost 4 bases, and 13 bases lay in between. CDR3 DNA sequence: TGTGCCAGCAGTGAAGCTCTCAGGACGGGGTACGAGCAGTACTTC. This translates into CASSEALRTGYEQYF.

This clonotype was seen ten or more times. V usage is TRBV6-1 and J usage is TRBJ2-3; D not resolved. Germline V gene data show CDR1 as MNHNS and CDR2 as SASEGT. V was pared by 7 bases and J by 6 bases, with 17 bases between. This CDR3 comprises 14 residues. The CDR3 sequence: CASISAASRDTQYF. For the CDR3, the DNA is TGTGCCAGCATCTCGGCAGCTTCAAGGGATACGCAGTATTTT.

This clonotype appeared many times. The chain is built from TRBV5-1 and TRBJ2-5, with D perhaps TRBD2 (5 bases). V shed 0 bases and J shed 1 base, with 7 bases lying between them. Germline CDR1 SGHRS, CDR2 YFSETQ. The CDR3 spans 14 residues. As DNA, the CDR3 is TGCGCCAGCAGCTTGGGCGGGCCCCAAGAGACCCAGTACTTC. It encodes CASSLGGPQETQYF.

This clonotype was detected a few times. The chain uses TRBV5-5 and TRBJ2-1, with 8 bases lining up with TRBD2. V lost 0 bases to trimming and J lost 8 bases; unmatched junction nucleotides: 7. Germline assignment: CDR1 SGHKS and CDR2 YYEKEE (reference sequence). The CDR3 extends over 15 amino acids. CDR3 DNA sequence: TGTGCCAGCAGCTTGGCGGGAGGGCGTATCGATGAGCAGTTCTTC. This sequence encodes CASSLAGGRIDEQFF. Variable domain in full (rest from reference TRBV5-5 and TRBJ2-1): DAGVTQSPTHLIKTRGQQVTLRCSPISGHKSVSWYQQVLGQGPQFIFQYYEKEERGRGNFPDRFSARQFPNYSSELNVNALLLGDSALYLCASSLAGGRIDEQFFGPGTRLTVL.

This clonotype has a handful of counts. The chain employs TRBV20-1 and TRBJ2-6; the D is unclear. The germline CDR1 and CDR2 sequences are DFQATT and SNEGSKA (reference sequence). This CDR3 comprises 13 residues. V was cut by 3 bases and J by 0 bases, with 3 bases left in between. The CDR3 spells CSARSSGANVLTF. The DNA for the CDR3 is TGCAGTGCTAGGAGCTCTGGGGCCAACGTCCTGACTTTC.

The CDR3 loop is CASNSRDKGNEQFF. CDR3 DNA: TGTGCCAGCAACTCCCGGGACAAAGGTAATGAGCAGTTCTTC. This chain connects TRBV6-1 to TRBJ2-1; D is perhaps TRBD1 (6 bases). CDR3 length: 14 amino acids. V was shortened by 7 bases and J by 7 bases, with 17 bases between the two germline ends. Looked up from germline, CDR1 is MNHNS and CDR2 is SASEGT.

This chain links TRBV24-1 with TRBJ2-3; D call uncertain. The CDR3 length is 14 residues. Trimming left V 4 bases short and J 0 bases short, with 7 bases between. Germline V gene sequence: CDR1 KGHDR, CDR2 SFDVKD. As DNA, the CDR3 is TGTGCCACCAGTGAGACGGCCAGCACAGATACGCAGTATTTT. Its protein product is CATSETASTDTQYF.

V gene TRBV2 combines with J gene TRBJ1-1, with D tentatively TRBD1 (5 bases). CDR3 size: 11 residues. V gave up 5 bases and J gave up 8 bases, with 9 bases separating them. Germline loops: CDR1 SNHLY, CDR2 FYNNEI. CDR3 coding DNA: TGTGCCAGCAGTCCAGGGCCGGAAGCTTTCTTT. It yields the protein CASSPGPEAFF.

The rearrangement uses TRBV20-1 and TRBJ2-7; 12 bases agree with TRBD2. The germline V gene has CDR1 DFQATT and CDR2 SNEGSKA (reference sequence). This CDR3 contains 14 residues. V shed 6 bases, J shed 4 bases, and the junction held 7 bases outside the gene matches. CDR3 bases: TGCAGTGCCCGGGGACTAGCGGGCGGATACGAGCAGTACTTC. It encodes CSARGLAGGYEQYF.

The gene calls are TRBV11-2 and TRBJ2-3; 8 positions match TRBD1. Germline CDR1 and CDR2: SGHAT and FQNNGV. V gave up 5 bases and J gave up 0 bases; unmatched junction bases: 4. The CDR3 sequence is 15 residues long. The CDR3 spells CASSHYRGSTDTQYF. CDR3 bases: TGTGCCAGCAGCCATTACAGGGGGAGCACAGATACGCAGTATTTT.

This clonotype was seen a handful of times. The chain links TRBV20-1 to TRBJ1-1, with TRBD1 matching 7 bases. The CDR3 is made up of 13 amino acids. CDR1 DFQATT and CDR2 SNEGSKA come from the germline V gene (reference sequence). V gave up 3 bases and J gave up 4 bases; unmatched junction bases: 5. CDR3 residues: CSASPPGGTEAFF. In DNA, the CDR3 is TGCAGTGCTAGTCCCCCAGGGGGCACTGAAGCTTTCTTT.

This clonotype was observed a handful of times. This chain connects TRBV7-2 to TRBJ2-1, with 11 bases that match TRBD2. The J segment lost 7 bases and the V segment lost 5 bases, leaving 7 bases of the junction unmatched. There are 15 residues in the CDR3. Germline CDR1 reads SGHTA; CDR2 reads FQGNSA. The CDR3 loop reads CASSPPGLAVNEQFF. The CDR3 nucleotides are TGTGCCAGCAGCCCGCCGGGACTAGCGGTAAATGAGCAGTTCTTC.